This T cell receptor beta chain was captured in a study of blood T cell repertoires in COVID-19. The overall study: COVID-19 samples from acute and convalescent phases originated in the United States, Italy and Spain. The cDNA or gDNA used as material had been derived from T cells, B-cell-depleted T cells, or PBMCs.

CDR1 and CDR2 (germline): SGHTA, FQGTGA. The CDR3 extends over 13 amino acids. Trimming stripped 5 bases from V and 7 bases from J, with 9 bases between. Source study methods: For nucleated cells, counts were estimated from reference gene primer amplification. Assay used: immunoSEQ multiplex PCR; TCRdb lists only in-frame clones, some missing. Clone size and the V and J calls come from that table; the DNA yielded D and trimming. The sample lists about 240,000 clones; approximately 82% were seen once. The clonotype comes from a man younger than 40 who had recovered from COVID-19. The J gene is TRBJ1-6, the V gene TRBV7-3; TRBD1 is a possible D gene (5 bases). The sample comprised peripheral blood. In DNA, the CDR3 is TGTGCCAGCAGCGCGACAGAAAATTCACCCCTCCACTTT. It translates to CASSATENSPLHF.